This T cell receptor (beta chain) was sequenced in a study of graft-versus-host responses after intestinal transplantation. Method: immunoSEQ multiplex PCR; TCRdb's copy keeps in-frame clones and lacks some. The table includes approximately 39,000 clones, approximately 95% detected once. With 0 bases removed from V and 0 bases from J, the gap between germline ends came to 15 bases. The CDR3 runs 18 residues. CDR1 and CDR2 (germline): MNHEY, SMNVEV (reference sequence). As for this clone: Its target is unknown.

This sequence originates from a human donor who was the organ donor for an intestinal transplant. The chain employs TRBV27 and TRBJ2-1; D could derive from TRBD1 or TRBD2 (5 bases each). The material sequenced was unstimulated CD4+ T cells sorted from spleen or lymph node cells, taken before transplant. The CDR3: CASSLSSGTHSSYNEQFF. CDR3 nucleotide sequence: TGTGCCAGCAGTTTATCCTCCGGGACGCACAGCTCCTACAATGAGCAGTTCTTC.